The source of this T cell receptor (beta chain) is a study of neurological immune-mediated disorders. Time point reported: technical triplicate 1. Unsorted libraries came from 2 million PBMCs stored at -80 °C. This clonotype was detected ten times or more. The cDNA was synthesized by 5'RACE incorporating 10-nucleotide random UMIs. A single record per CDR3 protein comes from TCRdb applying MiXCR to the 5' RACE reads. The sample lists approximately 36,000 distinct CDR3 sequences; around 10% were seen once. Trimming removed 0 bases from V and 8 bases from J, with 8 bases in between. The germline V gene has CDR1 DFQATT and CDR2 SNEGSKA (reference sequence). The CDR3 contains 12 residues.

The sample taken for sequencing was PBMCs. The origin of this receptor is a man in his sixties with HTLV-1-associated myelopathy (HAM/TSP). The V and J genes are TRBV20-1 and TRBJ2-1; TRBD2 might be the D (6 bases). The CDR3 reads CSARDGGYEQFF. As DNA, the CDR3 is TGCAGTGCTAGAGATGGGGGGTATGAGCAGTTCTTC.